The rows below give T cell receptor beta chains drawn from one sample of a study of blood T cell repertoires in COVID-19. TCRdb's copy holds only in-frame clones and misses some; the assay was immunoSEQ multiplex PCR. The sample lists around 60,000 clones, roughly 88% occurring once. Material: peripheral blood. These receptors originate from a woman aged 80 or over with acute or convalescent COVID-19. CDR3s include the opening cysteine and the closing phenylalanine or tryptophan. D genes are given only for firm matches. Size values are once, few and many counts, or a class for expanded clones, and some rows have none.

clone size: .
V gene: TRBV11-2
J gene: TRBJ2-1
D gene: .
CDR3 protein: CASSLNSRDEQFF
CDR3 DNA: TGTGCCAGCAGCTTAAACAGCCGAGATGAGCAGTTCTTC

clone size: few
V gene: TRBV19
J gene: TRBJ2-3
D gene: .
CDR3 protein: CASSISGGSTDTQYF
CDR3 DNA: TGTGCCAGTAGTATCTCAGGGGGGAGCACAGATACGCAGTATTTT

clone size: .
V gene: TRBV28
J gene: TRBJ2-7
D gene: TRBD2
CDR3 protein: CASSLAGGSYEQYF
CDR3 DNA: TGTGCCAGCAGCCTAGCGGGAGGCTCCTACGAGCAGTACTTC

clone size: .
V gene: TRBV14
J gene: TRBJ2-3
D gene: TRBD1
CDR3 protein: CASSPDRRDTQYF
CDR3 DNA: TGTGCCAGCAGCCCGGACAGGAGAGATACGCAGTATTTT

clone size: .
V gene: TRBV7-2
J gene: TRBJ2-7
D gene: TRBD1
CDR3 protein: CASSADRVVGEQYF
CDR3 DNA: TGTGCCAGCAGCGCAGACAGGGTGGTAGGGGAGCAGTACTTC

clone size: few
V gene: TRBV5-1
J gene: TRBJ2-5
D gene: .
CDR3 protein: CASSLAGVQETQYF
CDR3 DNA: TGCGCCAGCAGCTTGGCTGGAGTCCAAGAGACCCAGTACTTC

clone size: .
V gene: TRBV11-3
J gene: TRBJ2-1
D gene: TRBD2
CDR3 protein: CASSPGGAYNEQFF
CDR3 DNA: TGTGCCAGCAGCCCCGGGGGGGCCTACAATGAGCAGTTCTTC

clone size: .
V gene: TRBV5-1
J gene: TRBJ2-1
D gene: .
CDR3 protein: CASSLRRQGNEQFF
CDR3 DNA: TGCGCCAGCAGCTTGAGAAGGCAGGGTAATGAGCAGTTCTTC

clone size: .
V gene: TRBV5-4
J gene: TRBJ2-1
D gene: TRBD2
CDR3 protein: CASSLGLAGGGNEQFF
CDR3 DNA: TGTGCCAGCAGCCTGGGACTAGCGGGGGGTGGGAATGAGCAGTTCTTC

clone size: .
V gene: TRBV7-2
J gene: TRBJ2-7
D gene: TRBD2
CDR3 protein: CASSLAGPLLGEQYF
CDR3 DNA: TGTGCCAGCAGCCTAGCGGGGCCTCTCCTTGGCGAGCAGTACTTC

clone size: .
V gene: TRBV27
J gene: TRBJ2-1
D gene: .
CDR3 protein: CASSLNPVDNEQFF
CDR3 DNA: TGTGCCAGCAGTTTAAATCCAGTTGACAATGAGCAGTTCTTC

clone size: .
V gene: TRBV12-5
J gene: TRBJ1-5
D gene: TRBD1
CDR3 protein: CASVPTGTGSQPQHF
CDR3 DNA: TGTGCTAGTGTTCCGACCGGGACAGGTAGTCAGCCCCAGCATTTT

clone size: .
V gene: TRBV3-1/TRBV3-2
J gene: TRBJ1-2
D gene: .
CDR3 protein: CASGRGNYGYTF
CDR3 DNA: TGTGCCAGCGGACGGGGAAACTATGGCTACACCTTC

clone size: .
V gene: TRBV2
J gene: TRBJ1-1
D gene: .
CDR3 protein: CASSTDSMNTEAFF
CDR3 DNA: TGTGCCAGCAGTACGGACAGTATGAACACTGAAGCTTTCTTT

clone size: few
V gene: TRBV19
J gene: TRBJ1-1
D gene: TRBD1
CDR3 protein: CASRGRGQGEAFF
CDR3 DNA: TGTGCCAGTAGGGGCCGGGGACAGGGAGAAGCTTTCTTT

clone size: .
V gene: TRBV7-9
J gene: TRBJ2-5
D gene: .
CDR3 protein: CASNPETGRTMQETQYF
CDR3 DNA: TGTGCCAGCAACCCAGAAACGGGACGGACTATGCAAGAGACCCAGTACTTC

clone size: .
V gene: TRBV7-2
J gene: TRBJ2-1
D gene: .
CDR3 protein: CASSLRAVNEQFF
CDR3 DNA: TGTGCCAGCAGCTTACGAGCTGTCAATGAGCAGTTCTTC

clone size: once
V gene: TRBV6-5
J gene: TRBJ2-2
D gene: .
CDR3 protein: CASSYDSDQSGELFF
CDR3 DNA: TGTGCCAGCAGTTACGACAGCGACCAGAGCGGGGAGCTGTTTTTT

clone size: .
V gene: TRBV15
J gene: TRBJ2-5
D gene: .
CDR3 protein: CATSRPVHGQETQYF
CDR3 DNA: TGTGCCACCAGCAGACCCGTACACGGGCAAGAGACCCAGTACTTC

clone size: .
V gene: TRBV25-1
J gene: TRBJ2-1
D gene: TRBD2
CDR3 protein: CASTPRLAGYNEQFF
CDR3 DNA: TGTGCCAGCACTCCAAGACTAGCGGGCTACAATGAGCAGTTCTTC

clone size: .
V gene: TRBV5-1
J gene: TRBJ1-1
D gene: .
CDR3 protein: CASSLGATGQDGAFF
CDR3 DNA: TGCGCCAGCAGCTTGGGGGCCACGGGACAAGATGGGGCTTTCTTT

clone size: once
V gene: TRBV7-8
J gene: TRBJ1-1
D gene: .
CDR3 protein: CASSLVTVSTEAFF
CDR3 DNA: TGTGCCAGCAGCTTAGTTACGGTCTCCACTGAAGCTTTCTTT

clone size: .
V gene: TRBV7-8
J gene: TRBJ1-1
D gene: .
CDR3 protein: CASKSGLTNTEAFF
CDR3 DNA: TGTGCCAGCAAATCGGGACTAACGAACACTGAAGCTTTCTTT

clone size: .
V gene: TRBV4-1
J gene: TRBJ1-3
D gene: .
CDR3 protein: CASSQDTATGNTIYF
CDR3 DNA: TGCGCCAGCAGCCAAGATACGGCCACGGGGAACACCATATATTTT

clone size: .
V gene: TRBV18
J gene: TRBJ1-1
D gene: TRBD1
CDR3 protein: CASSRGQMNTEAFF
CDR3 DNA: TGTGCCAGCTCAAGGGGACAGATGAACACTGAAGCTTTCTTT

clone size: .
V gene: TRBV30
J gene: TRBJ1-5
D gene: .
CDR3 protein: CASGQSNQPQHF
CDR3 DNA: TGTGCCTCAGGACAGTCCAATCAGCCCCAGCATTTT

clone size: .
V gene: TRBV19
J gene: TRBJ2-1
D gene: TRBD1
CDR3 protein: CASSIDARTGGYNEQFF
CDR3 DNA: TGTGCCAGTAGTATAGATGCCAGGACAGGGGGTTACAATGAGCAGTTCTTC

clone size: once
V gene: TRBV27
J gene: TRBJ1-2
D gene: .
CDR3 protein: CASSPLLETIGYTF
CDR3 DNA: TGTGCCAGCAGTCCCCTTCTAGAAACCATTGGCTACACCTTC

clone size: .
V gene: TRBV20-1
J gene: TRBJ2-5
D gene: TRBD2
CDR3 protein: CSASSLAGEGETQYF
CDR3 DNA: TGCAGTGCTAGTTCCCTAGCGGGGGAGGGGGAGACCCAGTACTTC

clone size: .
V gene: TRBV25-1
J gene: TRBJ2-7
D gene: TRBD2
CDR3 protein: CASSEAGVSYEQYF
CDR3 DNA: TGTGCCAGCAGTGAAGCGGGAGTTTCCTACGAGCAGTACTTC

clone size: .
V gene: TRBV7-8
J gene: TRBJ2-2
D gene: TRBD1
CDR3 protein: CASSLRQGGGTGELFF
CDR3 DNA: TGTGCCAGCAGCCTAAGACAGGGGGGAGGCACCGGGGAGCTGTTTTTT

clone size: .
V gene: TRBV6-5
J gene: TRBJ2-5
D gene: .
CDR3 protein: CASRPTGLGETQYF
CDR3 DNA: TGTGCCAGCAGGCCCACGGGTCTGGGAGAGACCCAGTACTTC

clone size: .
V gene: TRBV3-1/TRBV3-2
J gene: TRBJ2-5
D gene: .
CDR3 protein: CASRFIAQETQYF
CDR3 DNA: TGTGCCAGCCGTTTTATAGCTCAAGAGACCCAGTACTTC

clone size: .
V gene: TRBV3-1/TRBV3-2
J gene: TRBJ1-3
D gene: .
CDR3 protein: CASSQVWQGPGNTIYF
CDR3 DNA: TGTGCCAGCAGCCAAGTGTGGCAGGGGCCTGGAAACACCATATATTTT

clone size: .
V gene: TRBV3-1/TRBV3-2
J gene: TRBJ1-6
D gene: TRBD1
CDR3 protein: CASRLSTGGVSPLHF
CDR3 DNA: TGTGCCAGCAGGCTTTCGACAGGGGGGGTTTCACCCCTCCACTTT

clone size: .
V gene: TRBV27
J gene: TRBJ1-2
D gene: TRBD1
CDR3 protein: CASSFRDRGGYTF
CDR3 DNA: TGTGCCAGCAGTTTTCGGGACAGGGGGGGCTACACCTTC

clone size: .
V gene: TRBV28
J gene: TRBJ1-1
D gene: .
CDR3 protein: CASISGGTEAFF
CDR3 DNA: TGTGCCAGCATCTCAGGTGGCACTGAAGCTTTCTTT

clone size: .
V gene: TRBV12-5
J gene: TRBJ2-2
D gene: .
CDR3 protein: CASGFWGGHTGELFF
CDR3 DNA: TGTGCTAGTGGTTTTTGGGGGGGCCACACCGGGGAGCTGTTTTTT

clone size: .
V gene: TRBV19
J gene: TRBJ1-6
D gene: .
CDR3 protein: CASSLIGGNSPLHF
CDR3 DNA: TGTGCCAGTAGCTTAATCGGGGGGAATTCACCCCTCCACTTT

clone size: .
V gene: TRBV5-4
J gene: TRBJ1-1
D gene: TRBD1
CDR3 protein: CASSLAGQGRRSFF
CDR3 DNA: TGTGCCAGCAGCTTGGCGGGACAGGGCCGGAGGTCTTTCTTT

clone size: .
V gene: TRBV7-9
J gene: TRBJ1-6
D gene: TRBD1
CDR3 protein: CASSSASGGYSPLHF
CDR3 DNA: TGTGCCAGCAGCTCAGCATCAGGGGGTTATTCACCCCTCCACTTT

clone size: once
V gene: TRBV7-3
J gene: TRBJ2-6
D gene: .
CDR3 protein: CASSLTLNTNVLTF
CDR3 DNA: TGTGCCAGCAGCCTGACACTTAACACCAACGTCCTGACTTTC

clone size: .
V gene: TRBV6-2/TRBV6-3
J gene: TRBJ1-1
D gene: .
CDR3 protein: CASSWTLSRGGSFF
CDR3 DNA: TGTGCCAGCAGTTGGACACTAAGCAGGGGCGGATCTTTCTTT

clone size: once
V gene: TRBV29-1
J gene: TRBJ1-2
D gene: .
CDR3 protein: CSVGGQYGYTF
CDR3 DNA: TGCAGCGTGGGGGGGCAATATGGCTACACCTTC

clone size: .
V gene: TRBV6-5
J gene: TRBJ1-3
D gene: .
CDR3 protein: CASSYSRVSGNTIYF
CDR3 DNA: TGTGCCAGCAGTTACTCGCGAGTCTCTGGAAACACCATATATTTT

clone size: .
V gene: TRBV19
J gene: TRBJ2-5
D gene: .
CDR3 protein: CASSTSIQETQYF
CDR3 DNA: TGTGCCAGTAGTACGTCTATACAAGAGACCCAGTACTTC

clone size: .
V gene: TRBV19
J gene: TRBJ1-2
D gene: TRBD1
CDR3 protein: CASSHSGTGMAYGYTF
CDR3 DNA: TGTGCCAGTAGTCACTCCGGGACAGGGATGGCATATGGCTACACCTTC

clone size: .
V gene: TRBV29-1
J gene: TRBJ2-5
D gene: .
CDR3 protein: CSVEYGRAQETQYF
CDR3 DNA: TGCAGCGTTGAGTACGGCAGGGCCCAAGAGACCCAGTACTTC

clone size: .
V gene: TRBV27
J gene: TRBJ1-1
D gene: .
CDR3 protein: CASSFRVNAHTEAFF
CDR3 DNA: TGTGCCAGCAGTTTCCGGGTGAACGCTCACACTGAAGCTTTCTTT

clone size: .
V gene: TRBV10-2
J gene: TRBJ2-5
D gene: TRBD2
CDR3 protein: CASSESLGGAEETQYF
CDR3 DNA: TGCGCCAGCAGTGAGTCTCTGGGAGGGGCGGAGGAGACCCAGTACTTC

clone size: .
V gene: TRBV2
J gene: TRBJ2-2
D gene: TRBD2
CDR3 protein: CASSQGLAGSGELFF
CDR3 DNA: TGTGCCAGCAGTCAGGGACTAGCGGGTTCCGGGGAGCTGTTTTTT

clone size: .
V gene: TRBV19
J gene: TRBJ1-1
D gene: .
CDR3 protein: CASSMSRRGTEAFF
CDR3 DNA: TGTGCCAGTAGTATGTCCAGGCGTGGTACTGAAGCTTTCTTT

clone size: .
V gene: TRBV3-1/TRBV3-2
J gene: TRBJ2-3
D gene: TRBD2
CDR3 protein: CASRNLAGDADTQYF
CDR3 DNA: TGTGCCAGCAGGAATCTAGCGGGAGATGCAGATACGCAGTATTTT

clone size: .
V gene: TRBV18
J gene: TRBJ2-1
D gene: TRBD2
CDR3 protein: CASSPVRLAGRGSERVSYNEQFF
CDR3 DNA: TGTGCCAGCTCACCGGTTCGGCTAGCGGGCCGTGGGTCGGAGCGTGTCTCCTACAATGAGCAGTTCTTC

clone size: .
V gene: TRBV7-2
J gene: TRBJ1-1
D gene: .
CDR3 protein: CASSLTGNTEAFF
CDR3 DNA: TGTGCCAGCAGCCTAACAGGGAACACTGAAGCTTTCTTT